A single sample is the source of the 31 T cell receptor beta chains below, sequenced in a study of blood T cell repertoires in COVID-19. Here immunoSEQ multiplex PCR was the method, and the copy in TCRdb shows in-frame clones only, minus some. The data show about 130,000 clones, about 80% seen once. The source material was peripheral blood. Every receptor here comes from a man in his sixties with acute or convalescent COVID-19.

The chain combines TRBV27 with TRBJ2-7; weak D call: TRBD1 (6 bases). The CDR3 runs to 13 residues. V lost 5 bases, J lost 2 bases, and 10 bases lay in between. Germline loops: CDR1 MNHEY, CDR2 SMNVEV (reference sequence). This CDR3 reads CASSPRTAYEQYF. The CDR3 DNA is TGTGCCAGCAGTCCCCGGACAGCCTACGAGCAGTACTTC.

The J gene is TRBJ2-5, the V gene TRBV28, with TRBD1 matching over 8 bases. The CDR3 has 14 residues. Germline CDR1 MDHEN, CDR2 SYDVKM. V gave up 11 bases and J gave up 4 bases; unmatched junction bases: 12. The CDR3 protein is CAGARQGKRETQYF. For the CDR3, the DNA is TGTGCCGGGGCGAGACAGGGGAAGAGAGAGACCCAGTACTTC.

The rearrangement links TRBV5-1 to TRBJ1-1; D ambiguous. This CDR3 region has 16 residues. Germline loops: CDR1 SGHRS, CDR2 YFSETQ. V was trimmed by 0 bases and J by 5 bases, leaving 17 bases between them. CDR3 nucleotides: TGCGCCAGCAGCTTGGATCCTGCGGCACCAAGGACTGAAGCTTTCTTT. Protein sequence: CASSLDPAAPRTEAFF.

The chain employs TRBV30 and TRBJ1-2, with a possible D match to TRBD1 (5 bases). Trimming left V 4 bases short and J 4 bases short, with 13 bases between. This CDR3 has 13 residues. Germline V gene lookup returns CDR1 GTSNPN and CDR2 SVGIG (reference sequence). This chain's CDR3 is CAWTKGLAYGYTF. The CDR3 DNA reads TGTGCCTGGACCAAGGGGCTCGCCTATGGCTACACCTTC.

The chain joins TRBV10-3 to TRBJ1-2; D may be TRBD1 (6 bases). This CDR3 is 13 amino acids long. CDR1 is ENHRY and CDR2 is SYGVKD in the germline V gene. V was pared by 4 bases and J by 5 bases, with 11 bases between. CDR3 in DNA: TGTGCCATCAGTGGAGCCACAGGGTATGGCTACACCTTC. It translates to CAISGATGYGYTF.

This rearrangement joins TRBV28 to TRBJ1-2; 8 positions match TRBD1. This CDR3 has 17 amino acids. In germline, CDR1 is MDHEN, CDR2 SYDVKM. The V segment lost 8 bases and the J segment 4 bases; nucleotides outside the gene matches: 18. In DNA form, the CDR3 reads TGTGCCAGCCGTCTGCTGGACAGGGCGGGGAGTTCCTATGGCTACACCTTC. It codes for CASRLLDRAGSSYGYTF.

The gene calls are TRBV20-1 and TRBJ1-2, with D uncertain. V shed 5 bases and J shed 6 bases, with 10 bases lying between them. CDR1 and CDR2 (germline): DFQATT, SNEGSKA (reference sequence). The CDR3 covers 11 residues. The CDR3 is CSAEKDNGYTF. The CDR3 coding sequence is TGCAGTGCTGAGAAAGATAATGGCTACACCTTC.

This clone was picked up one time. V and J are TRBV4-1 and TRBJ2-3, with D unresolved. The CDR3 runs to 13 residues. The germline CDR1 and CDR2 sequences are MGHRA and YSYEKL. The germline V and J ends were trimmed by 2 bases and 3 bases, with 6 bases remaining between them. The chain's CDR3 is CASSQYPTDTQYF. The CDR3 DNA follows: TGCGCCAGCAGCCAATATCCGACAGATACGCAGTATTTT.

This rearrangement joins TRBV2 to TRBJ2-2; 8 bases align to TRBD1. The CDR3 runs 15 residues. The germline CDR1 and CDR2 sequences are SNHLY and FYNNEI. The V segment lost 5 bases and the J segment 5 bases; nucleotides outside the gene matches: 7. Here the CDR3 DNA reads TGTGCCAGCAGTTTAGGACAGGGAAAAACCGGGGAGCTGTTTTTT. Its translation: CASSLGQGKTGELFF. Based on the CDR3 plus reference TRBV2 and TRBJ2-2, the full variable domain is EPEVTQTPSHQVTQMGQEVILRCVPISNHLYFYWYRQILGQKVEFLVSFYNNEISEKSEIFDDQFSVERPDGSNFTLKIRSTKLEDSAMYFCASSLGQGKTGELFFGEGSRLTVL.

The rearrangement links TRBV2 to TRBJ2-3; 10 bases fit TRBD1. The CDR3 has 15 residues. V gave up 3 bases and J gave up 3 bases; unmatched junction bases: 3. Germline CDR1 and CDR2: SNHLY and FYNNEI. The DNA for the CDR3 is TGTGCCAGCAGTGATGGACAGGGGGGGACAGATACGCAGTATTTT. Its protein is CASSDGQGGTDTQYF.

This chain links TRBV29-1 with TRBJ1-6; no clear D gene. The CDR3 spans 13 residues. Germline V gene sequence: CDR1 SQVTM, CDR2 ANQGSEA. The V gene lost 6 bases and the J gene lost 0 bases, with 6 bases spanning the gap. The CDR3 spells CSVRSSYNSPLHF. CDR3 nucleotides: TGCAGCGTCCGGAGCTCCTATAATTCACCCCTCCACTTT. The variable domain in full, completed from reference TRBV29-1 and TRBJ1-6, reads SAVISQKPSRDICQRGTSLTIQCQVDSQVTMMFWYRQQPGQSLTLIATANQGSEATYESGFVIDKFPISRPNLTFSTLTVSNMSPEDSSIYLCSVRSSYNSPLHFGNGTRLTVT.

The CDR3 loop reads CASSQVHGELFF. CDR3 DNA: TGTGCCAGCAGCCAAGTTCACGGGGAGCTGTTTTTT. The chain uses TRBV3-1 (or the pseudogene TRBV3-2) and TRBJ2-2; D unclear. Germline values: CDR1 LGHDT, CDR2 YNNKEL (reference sequence). V lost 1 base and J lost 7, with 4 bases in between. The CDR3 is 12 amino acids.

This sequence joins TRBV3-1 (or the pseudogene TRBV3-2) and TRBJ2-7; TRBD1 matches 8 bases. The CDR3 consists of 14 residues. J was trimmed by 2 bases and V by 1 base; bases with no gene match: 1. Germline V lookup: CDR1 LGHDT, CDR2 YNNKEL (reference sequence). The CDR3 region has the DNA TGTGCCAGCAGCCAAGGGACAGGGACCTACGAGCAGTACTTC. Protein: CASSQGTGTYEQYF.

V gene TRBV5-1 combines with J gene TRBJ2-7; D might be TRBD1 (7 bases). V was pared by 4 bases and J by 6 bases, with 14 bases between. The CDR3 extends over 13 amino acids. Germline V CDR1 and CDR2: SGHRS, YFSETQ. CDR3 coding DNA: TGCGCCAGCAGCCCCGGGCAGGGGGGCGAGCAGTACTTC. Translating gives CASSPGQGGEQYF.

The chain employs TRBV7-8 and TRBJ1-2, with 10 bases fitting TRBD1. The V and J ends lost 4 bases and 8 bases, in that order; junction bases with no gene match: 10. Germline V gives CDR1 SGHVS, CDR2 FQNEAQ. CDR3 length equals 15 residues. CDR3 nucleotides: TGTGCCAGCAGCTCCCACCGGGACAGGGGATGGGGCTACACCTTC. This sequence encodes CASSSHRDRGWGYTF.

The V and J genes are TRBV28 and TRBJ1-5; the D is unclear. Deletions cut 7 bases from V and 6 bases from J, with 19 bases between. The CDR3 contains 15 residues. Germline V gene lookup returns CDR1 MDHEN and CDR2 SYDVKM. The CDR3 DNA reads as TGTGCCAGCACCCTGGGCCTTCTCCTGCCTCAGCCCCAGCATTTT. This codes for CASTLGLLLPQPQHF. The full variable domain, with the rest looked up from reference TRBV28 and TRBJ1-5, is DVKVTQSSRYLVKRTGEKVFLECVQDMDHENMFWYRQDPGLGLRLIYFSYDVKMKEKGDIPEGYSVSREKKERFSLILESASTNQTSMYLCASTLGLLLPQPQHFGDGTRLSIL.

J is TRBJ2-1 and V is TRBV5-1; 15 nucleotides agree with TRBD2. Germline V lookup: CDR1 SGHRS, CDR2 YFSETQ. The CDR3 is made up of 17 amino acids. The V segment lost 3 bases and the J segment 7 bases; nucleotides outside the gene matches: 8. This chain's CDR3 is CASSYGTSGRPGNEQFF. As DNA, the CDR3 is TGCGCCAGCAGCTACGGGACTAGCGGGAGGCCGGGAAATGAGCAGTTCTTC.

The genes are TRBV5-1 and TRBJ1-1; 9 bases agree with TRBD1. The germline CDR1 and CDR2 sequences are SGHRS and YFSETQ. V lost 0 bases and J lost 4; bases outside the gene matches: 7. This CDR3 is 16 amino acids long. The CDR3 sequence: CASSLAGTGYGTEAFF. For the CDR3, the DNA is TGCGCCAGCAGCTTGGCCGGGACAGGGTACGGCACTGAAGCTTTCTTT.

This clone was detected many times. The chain has TRBV2 and TRBJ2-7, with 9 nucleotides matching TRBD2. Looked up from germline, CDR1 is SNHLY and CDR2 is FYNNEI. V lost 7 bases to trimming and J lost 3 bases; unmatched junction nucleotides: 1. This CDR3 has 12 residues. CDR3 in amino acids: CASKTSGYEQYF. The CDR3, as DNA: TGTGCCAGCAAGACTAGCGGCTACGAGCAGTACTTC.

Here the CDR3 DNA reads TGTGCCAGTAGTTCCCGGGCTAGCGGATCCTACGAGCAGTACTTC. This encodes CASSSRASGSYEQYF. The J gene is TRBJ2-7, the V gene TRBV19; 7 positions agree with TRBD2. Germline-derived CDR1 and CDR2 are LNHDA and SQIVND (reference sequence). With V trimmed by 5 bases and J by 1 base, 8 bases remained unmatched. This CDR3 is 15 amino acids long.

This clone was found once. This chain uses TRBV21-1 with TRBJ1-5; the table's D call, TRBD1, was not checked against the DNA. TRBV21-1 counts as a pseudogene. The CDR3 has 19 residues. The CDR3 DNA follows: TGTGCCAGCAGCAAATGCGAGCTCGGACAACCTTATAGCAATCAGCCCCAGCATTTT. This gives the protein CASSKCELGQPYSNQPQHF.

The chain joins TRBV2 to TRBJ2-7, with 10 bases lining up with TRBD1. The CDR3 loop spans 13 amino acids. CDR1 and CDR2 from the germline V gene are SNHLY and FYNNEI. Unmatched junction bases numbered 5, after V lost 8 bases and J lost 4 bases. The CDR3 spells CASLRDRGYEQYF. CDR3 DNA sequence: TGTGCCAGCCTCCGGGACAGGGGTTACGAGCAGTACTTC.

The J gene is TRBJ1-2, the V gene TRBV5-1, with D perhaps TRBD1 (5 bases). CDR1 is SGHRS and CDR2 is YFSETQ in the germline V gene. Trimming removed 1 base from V and 5 bases from J, with 15 bases in between. There are 15 residues in the CDR3. DNA for the CDR3: TGCGCCAGCAGCTTGTCAGGGAACGGGGGATATGGCTACACCTTC. Translating it yields CASSLSGNGGYGYTF.

J is TRBJ1-2 and V is TRBV28, with D perhaps TRBD1 (6 bases). This CDR3 is built from 16 residues. Between the trimmed V and J ends, which lost 6 bases and 4 bases, there was a span of 21 bases. Germline CDR1 is MDHEN and CDR2 is SYDVKM. The CDR3 is CASSDLIRGGVYGYTF. CDR3 in DNA: TGTGCCAGCAGCGACCTGATAAGGGGGGGGGTCTATGGCTACACCTTC.

The genes are TRBV27 and TRBJ1-2; the D gene is possibly TRBD1 (5 bases). V lost 3 bases and J 4 bases, leaving 18 bases between the germline ends. This CDR3 has 16 amino acids. CDR1 and CDR2 (germline): MNHEY, SMNVEV (reference sequence). CDR3 region: CASSFPAGGSSYGYTF. The DNA for the CDR3 is TGTGCCAGCAGTTTCCCCGCCGGGGGATCTTCCTATGGCTACACCTTC.

V and J are TRBV30 and TRBJ2-1, with 7 bases identical to TRBD2. V gave up 6 bases and J gave up 3 bases; unmatched junction bases: 5. Germline loops: CDR1 GTSNPN, CDR2 SVGIG (reference sequence). This CDR3 has 13 residues. Here the CDR3 reads CACPAGVYNEQFF. CDR3 coding DNA: TGTGCCTGCCCCGCGGGGGTCTACAATGAGCAGTTCTTC.

The V and J genes are TRBV28 and TRBJ1-2, with a tentative D call TRBD1 (6 bases). The V gene's germline CDR1 is MDHEN and CDR2 SYDVKM. This CDR3 is 12 amino acids long. The V end was cut by 6 bases, the J end by 8 bases, with 13 bases between. Written as DNA, the CDR3 is TGTGCCAGCAGCCTAGTGGGGGCCGGCTACACCTTC. Translated: CASSLVGAGYTF.

This clone was picked up one time. As DNA, the CDR3 is TGCGCCAGCAGTGAGTCGACTGGGGCGGGAGGGAACACCGGGGAGCTGTTTTTT. This codes for CASSESTGAGGNTGELFF. The V gene is TRBV10-1, the J gene TRBJ2-2; 8 bases align to TRBD2. CDR3 length: 18 amino acids. The J segment lost 1 base and the V segment lost 0 bases, leaving 7 bases of the junction unmatched. The germline CDR1 and CDR2 sequences are WNHNN and SYGVQD (reference sequence).

V is TRBV19 and J is TRBJ2-4, with 7 bases matching TRBD1. Germline CDR1 is LNHDA and CDR2 is SQIVND (reference sequence). V gave up 9 bases and J gave up 1 base; unmatched junction bases: 6. CDR3 length: 14 residues. In DNA form, the CDR3 reads TGTGCCAGCAGACAGGGATCGGCCAAAAACATTCAGTACTTC. It yields the protein CASRQGSAKNIQYF.

This clone appeared a few times. The chain joins TRBV5-1 to TRBJ1-1; 9 bases map to TRBD1. The CDR3 is 14 residues long. Germline trimming cut 4 bases from V and 3 bases from J; bases unmatched to any gene: 4. The germline CDR1 and CDR2 sequences are SGHRS and YFSETQ. CDR3 protein: CASSVGTGYTEAFF. DNA of the CDR3: TGCGCCAGCAGCGTGGGGACAGGGTACACTGAAGCTTTCTTT.

CDR3 bases: TGCGCCAGCAGCCCTTTTAGCGGGGCACCTTACGAGCAGTACTTC. Its translation: CASSPFSGAPYEQYF. This chain uses TRBV4-1 with TRBJ2-7; TRBD2 matches at 8 bases. The germline gives CDR1 MGHRA, CDR2 YSYEKL. The CDR3 is 15 amino acids. J gave up 4 bases and V 4 bases, and 9 bases lay outside the gene matches.